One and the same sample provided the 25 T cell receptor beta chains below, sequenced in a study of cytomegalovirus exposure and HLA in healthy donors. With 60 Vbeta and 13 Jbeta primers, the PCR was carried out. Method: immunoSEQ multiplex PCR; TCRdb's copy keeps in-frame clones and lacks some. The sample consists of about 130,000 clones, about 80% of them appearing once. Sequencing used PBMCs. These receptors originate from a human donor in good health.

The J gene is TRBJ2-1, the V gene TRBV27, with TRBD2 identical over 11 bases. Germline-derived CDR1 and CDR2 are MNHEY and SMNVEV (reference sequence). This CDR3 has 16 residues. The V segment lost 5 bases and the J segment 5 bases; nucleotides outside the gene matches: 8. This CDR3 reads CASSLQGLAENNEQFF. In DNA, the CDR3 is TGTGCCAGCAGTCTACAGGGACTAGCGGAAAACAATGAGCAGTTCTTC.

CDR3 DNA sequence: TGCGCCAGCAGTGTAGCGGGGAACACAGATACGCAGTATTTT. Amino acids: CASSVAGNTDTQYF. J is TRBJ2-3 and V is TRBV10-1, with 8 bases aligning to TRBD2. Germline V gives CDR1 WNHNN, CDR2 SYGVQD (reference sequence). The CDR3 consists of 14 residues. V shed 4 bases, J shed 2 bases, and the junction held 2 bases outside the gene matches.

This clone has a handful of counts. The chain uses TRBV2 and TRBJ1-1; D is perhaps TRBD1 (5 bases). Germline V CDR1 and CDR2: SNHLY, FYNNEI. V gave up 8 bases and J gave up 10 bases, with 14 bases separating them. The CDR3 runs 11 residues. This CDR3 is CASVPGLGAFF. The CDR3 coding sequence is TGTGCCAGCGTCCCGGGACTAGGAGCTTTCTTT.

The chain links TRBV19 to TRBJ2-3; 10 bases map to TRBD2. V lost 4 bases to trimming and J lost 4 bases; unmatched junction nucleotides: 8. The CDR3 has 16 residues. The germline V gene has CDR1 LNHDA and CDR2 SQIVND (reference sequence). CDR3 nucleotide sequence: TGTGCCAGTAGTACCCGTAGCGGGGGGTCGTCAGATACGCAGTATTTT. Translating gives CASSTRSGGSSDTQYF.

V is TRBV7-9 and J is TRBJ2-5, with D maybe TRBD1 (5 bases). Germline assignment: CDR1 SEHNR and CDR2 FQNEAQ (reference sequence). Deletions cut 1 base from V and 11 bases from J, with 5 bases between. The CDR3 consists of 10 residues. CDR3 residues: CASSLDRQYF. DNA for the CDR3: TGTGCCAGCAGCTTAGACAGGCAGTACTTC.

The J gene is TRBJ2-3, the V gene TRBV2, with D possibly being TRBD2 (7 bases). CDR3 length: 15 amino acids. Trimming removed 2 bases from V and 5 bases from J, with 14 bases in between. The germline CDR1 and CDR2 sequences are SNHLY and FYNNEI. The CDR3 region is CASSEWRRGGDTQYF. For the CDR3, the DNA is TGTGCCAGCAGTGAATGGAGGAGGGGGGGAGATACGCAGTATTTT.

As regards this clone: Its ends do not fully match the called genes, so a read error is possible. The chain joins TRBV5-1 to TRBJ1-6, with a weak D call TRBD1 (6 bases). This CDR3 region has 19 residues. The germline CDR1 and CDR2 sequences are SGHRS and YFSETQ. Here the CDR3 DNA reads TGCGCCAGCAGTTCGGAACTCAGACAGGCTTTCTCCTATAATTCACCCCCCCACTTT. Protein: CASSSELRQAFSYNSPPHF.

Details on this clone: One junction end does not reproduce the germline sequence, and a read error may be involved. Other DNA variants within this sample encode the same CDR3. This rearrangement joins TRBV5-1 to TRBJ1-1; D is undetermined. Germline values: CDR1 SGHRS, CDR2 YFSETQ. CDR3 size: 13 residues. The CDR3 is CASSFTAEAEAFF. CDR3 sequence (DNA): TGCGCCAGCAGTTTCACAGCGGAGGCTGAAGCTTTCTTC.

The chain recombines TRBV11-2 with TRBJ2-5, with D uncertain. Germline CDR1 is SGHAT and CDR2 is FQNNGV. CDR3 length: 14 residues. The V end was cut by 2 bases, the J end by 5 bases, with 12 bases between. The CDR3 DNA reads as TGTGCCAGCAGCTTAAGTGACTTCGGGGAGACCCAGTACTTC. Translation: CASSLSDFGETQYF.

The CDR3 reads CASSEAWPLAYEQYF. In DNA, the CDR3 is TGTGCCAGCAGTGAAGCTTGGCCCTTGGCCTACGAGCAGTACTTC. This chain joins TRBV2 and TRBJ2-7; D ambiguous. Looked up from germline, CDR1 is SNHLY and CDR2 is FYNNEI. Trimming stripped 0 bases from V and 2 bases from J, with 11 bases between. This CDR3 is built from 15 residues.

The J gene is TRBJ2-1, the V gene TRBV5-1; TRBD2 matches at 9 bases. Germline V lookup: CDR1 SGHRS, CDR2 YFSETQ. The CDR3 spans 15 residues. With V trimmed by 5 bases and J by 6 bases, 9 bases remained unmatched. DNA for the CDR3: TGCGCCAGCAGGTCGGCTAGCGGGGAACTCAATGAGCAGTTCTTC. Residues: CASRSASGELNEQFF.

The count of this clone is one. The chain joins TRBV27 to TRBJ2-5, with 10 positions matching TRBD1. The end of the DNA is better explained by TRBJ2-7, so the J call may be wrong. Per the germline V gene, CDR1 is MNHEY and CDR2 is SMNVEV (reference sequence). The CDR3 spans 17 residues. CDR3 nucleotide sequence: TGTGCCAGCAGTCGAATAACCGGGACAGGGGCTTCCTACGAGCAGTACTTC. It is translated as CASSRITGTGASYEQYF.

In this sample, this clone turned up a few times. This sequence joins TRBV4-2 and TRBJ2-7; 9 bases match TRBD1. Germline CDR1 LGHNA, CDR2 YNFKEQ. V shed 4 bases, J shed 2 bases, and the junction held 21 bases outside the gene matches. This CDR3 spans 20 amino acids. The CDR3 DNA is TGTGCCAGCAGCCCGGAGGGTCCCGGGACAGGGCTCGCGGACACCTACGAGCAGTACTTC. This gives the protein CASSPEGPGTGLADTYEQYF.

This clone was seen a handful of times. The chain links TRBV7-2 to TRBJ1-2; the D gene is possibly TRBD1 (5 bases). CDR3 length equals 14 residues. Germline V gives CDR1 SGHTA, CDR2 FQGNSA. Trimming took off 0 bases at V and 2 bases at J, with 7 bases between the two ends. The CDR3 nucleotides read TGTGCCAGCAGCTTAGCTGGGGGGAACTATGGCTACACCTTC. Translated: CASSLAGGNYGYTF. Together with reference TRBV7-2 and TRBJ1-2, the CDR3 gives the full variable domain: GAGVSQSPSNKVTEKGKDVELRCDPISGHTALYWYRQSLGQGLEFLIYFQGNSAPDKSGLPSDRFSAERTGGSVSTLTIQRTQQEDSAVYLCASSLAGGNYGYTFGSGTRLTVV.

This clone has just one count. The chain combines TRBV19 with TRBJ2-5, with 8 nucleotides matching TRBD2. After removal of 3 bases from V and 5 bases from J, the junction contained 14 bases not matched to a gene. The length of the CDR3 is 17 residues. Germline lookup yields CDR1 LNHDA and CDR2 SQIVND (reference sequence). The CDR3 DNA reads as TGTGCCAGTAGTATGGGGAGTAGCGGGACTTGGTGGGAGACCCAGTACTTC. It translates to CASSMGSSGTWWETQYF.

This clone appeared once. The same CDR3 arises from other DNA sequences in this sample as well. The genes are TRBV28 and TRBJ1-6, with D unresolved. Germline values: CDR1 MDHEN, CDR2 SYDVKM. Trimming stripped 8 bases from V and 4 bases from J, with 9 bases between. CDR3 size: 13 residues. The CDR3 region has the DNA TGTGCCAGCTGCATCGGGTATAATTCACCCCTCCACTTT. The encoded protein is CASCIGYNSPLHF. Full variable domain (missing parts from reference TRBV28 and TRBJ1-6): DVKVTQSSRYLVKRTGEKVFLECVQDMDHENMFWYRQDPGLGLRLIYFSYDVKMKEKGDIPEGYSVSREKKERFSLILESASTNQTSMYLCASCIGYNSPLHFGNGTRLTVT.

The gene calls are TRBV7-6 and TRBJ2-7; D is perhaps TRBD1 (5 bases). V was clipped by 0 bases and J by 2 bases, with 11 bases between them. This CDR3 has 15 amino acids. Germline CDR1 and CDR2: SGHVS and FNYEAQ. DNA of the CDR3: TGTGCCAGCAGCTTAGCGCAAGGGGCTACCTACGAGCAGTACTTC. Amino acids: CASSLAQGATYEQYF.

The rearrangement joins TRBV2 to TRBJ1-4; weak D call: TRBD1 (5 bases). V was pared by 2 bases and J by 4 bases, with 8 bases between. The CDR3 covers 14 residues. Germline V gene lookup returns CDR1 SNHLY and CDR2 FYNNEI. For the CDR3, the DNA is TGTGCCAGCAGTGAATCAGGGATTAATGAAAAACTGTTTTTT. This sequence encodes CASSESGINEKLFF.

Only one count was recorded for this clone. The CDR3 protein is CASSEHQDSPLHF. The DNA of the CDR3 is TGCGCCAGCAGTGAGCATCAGGATTCACCCCTCCACTTT. The J gene is TRBJ1-6, the V gene TRBV10-2; D gene ambiguous. This CDR3 is 13 amino acids long. Trimming cost V 2 bases and J 8 bases, with 7 bases left between them. Germline assignment: CDR1 WSHSY and CDR2 SAAADI.

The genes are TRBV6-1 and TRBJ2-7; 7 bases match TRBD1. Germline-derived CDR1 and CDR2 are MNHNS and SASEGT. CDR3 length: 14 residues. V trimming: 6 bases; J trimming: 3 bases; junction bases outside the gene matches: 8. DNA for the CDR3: TGTGCCAGCAGCCTACCGGGACAGAACTACGAGCAGTACTTC. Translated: CASSLPGQNYEQYF.

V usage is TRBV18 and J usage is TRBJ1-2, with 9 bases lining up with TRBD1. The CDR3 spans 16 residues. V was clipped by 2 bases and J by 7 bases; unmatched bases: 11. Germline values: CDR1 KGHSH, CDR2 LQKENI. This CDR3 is CASSPGTGLLFSGYTF. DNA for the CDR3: TGTGCCAGCTCACCAGGGACAGGGCTTTTGTTTTCTGGCTACACCTTC.

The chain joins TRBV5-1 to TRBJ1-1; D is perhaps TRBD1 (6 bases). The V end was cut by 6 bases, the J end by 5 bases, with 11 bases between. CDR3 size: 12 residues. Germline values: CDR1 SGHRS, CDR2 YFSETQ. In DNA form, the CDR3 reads TGCGCCAGCACCTCAACAGGGACTGAAGCTTTCTTT. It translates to CASTSTGTEAFF.

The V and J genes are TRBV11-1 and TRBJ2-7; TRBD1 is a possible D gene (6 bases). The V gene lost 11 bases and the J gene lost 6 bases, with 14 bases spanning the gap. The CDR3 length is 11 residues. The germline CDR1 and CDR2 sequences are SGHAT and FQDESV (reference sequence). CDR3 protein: CAVSRGGEQYF. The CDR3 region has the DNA TGTGCCGTATCCAGGGGTGGCGAGCAGTACTTC.

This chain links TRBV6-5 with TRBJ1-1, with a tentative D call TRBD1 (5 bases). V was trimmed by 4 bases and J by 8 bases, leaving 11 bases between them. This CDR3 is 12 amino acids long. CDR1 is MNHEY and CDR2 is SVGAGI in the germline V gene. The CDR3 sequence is CASSLGGAEAFF. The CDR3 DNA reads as TGTGCCAGCAGTTTGGGAGGGGCAGAAGCTTTCTTT.

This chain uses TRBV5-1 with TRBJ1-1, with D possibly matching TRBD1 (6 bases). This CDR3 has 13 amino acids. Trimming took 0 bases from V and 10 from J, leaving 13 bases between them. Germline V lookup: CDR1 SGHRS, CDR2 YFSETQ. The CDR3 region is CASSLDLGALAFF. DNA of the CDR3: TGCGCCAGCAGCTTGGATCTGGGGGCTCTAGCTTTCTTT.